This TCR beta chain comes out of a study of CD8 T cells in Susac syndrome (dated by TCRdb to the late 2010s). At the level of the whole study: The study used repertoire sequencing to test whether antigen drove CD8+ T cell activation and differentiation in Susac syndrome. Clonality of the CD8+ T cell repertoire was compared between more than 10 healthy donors, approximately 14 Susac syndrome patients and 15 or so multiple sclerosis patients.

On the study overall, not on this receptor specifically: The number of individuals in the TCR sequencing and HLA analysis was acknowledged as relatively small.

RNA was extracted using the RNeasy kit, and roughly 0.5 to 1 ug of the RNA was reverse transcribed with random hexamers. TCR beta CDR3 regions were amplified with the immunoSEQ multiplex PCR assay covering 54 Vbeta and 13 Jbeta segments. PCR amplification bias was corrected using a synthetic template baseline for primer optimization and computational correction. The published analysis was carried out like this. Only productive sequences were kept, with reads annotated to V, D and J genes according to IMGT and analyzed in immunoSEQ Analyzer. To calculate clonality, Shannon entropy was normalized by log2 of the number of productive unique sequences and then subtracted from one. For each patient and control, public and private clones were evaluated among the 100 most prevalent clones. A clone was defined as Susac-specific if it was absent from the healthy and MS cohorts, from over 1,000 published viral clones and from other ImmuneACCESS disease sequences. TCRdb itself trimmed the public reads at Q25 with fastp, ran MiXCR and retained productive beta chains. Under each unique CDR3 protein, matching rows form one entry showing the most common genes and DNA. These V and J calls rely on TCRdb rather than the paper's analysis. For this sample the table gives some 60,000 distinct CDR3 sequences, of which 85% to 95% were detected only once. The ten largest clonotypes hold approximately 0.2% of the sample.

The germline V gene (reference sequence) sets CDR1 to SEHNR and CDR2 to FQNEAQ. V sheds 5 bases and J sheds 2 bases, leaving 15 bases between their ends. From the cysteine through the phenylalanine, the CDR3 covers 15 amino acids. The DNA shown is the 45-base CDR3, in frame from base 1. Regarding this clonotype: Its antigen is currently not known. Base qualities are not at hand, and no much larger clone is one base apart.

Peripheral blood CD8+ and CD4+ T cells from healthy donors, Susac syndrome patients and multiple sclerosis patients were profiled by high-throughput TCR beta sequencing. Healthy donors were included as age- and sex-matched controls. Bulk CD8+ and CD4+ T cells were purified by magnetic negative isolation, whereas CD8+ TEMRA cells were enriched by FACS. Blood was collected in EDTA tubes and processed within 24 hours, with PBMCs isolated through density gradient centrifugation. PBMCs intended for TCR sequencing were cryopreserved in liquid nitrogen and were subsequently thawed in a 37 degrees C water bath. A purity of at least 90% was achieved for sorted or isolated CD4+, CD8+ and CD8+ TEMRA cells.

Sequencing was performed on CD8+ T cells from PBMCs. The chain is encoded by TRBV7-9 joined to TRBJ1-2; no confident D gene assignment can be made. The source is a human donor in good health. The nucleotide sequence reads as follows: TGTGCCAGCAGCACCACCCAAGAATGGAACTATGGCTACACCTTC. This codes for CASSTTQEWNYGYTF. The full variable domain, completed from the reference TRBV7-9 and TRBJ1-2 proteins outside the CDR3, reads DTGVSQNPRHKITKRGQNVTFRCDPISEHNRLYWYRQTLGQGPEFLTYFQNEAQLEKSRLLSDRFSAERPKGSFSTLEIQRTEQGDSAMYLCASSTTQEWNYGYTFGSGTRLTVV.